This is a list of T cell receptor beta chains from one sample in a study of cytomegalovirus exposure and HLA in healthy donors. Assay used: immunoSEQ multiplex PCR; TCRdb lists only in-frame clones, some missing. The table shows 200,000 or so clones, with roughly four fifths occurring only once. The sample taken for sequencing was PBMCs. These receptors came from a woman aged 18-35 years in good health and CMV-seronegative. CDR3s include the opening cysteine and the closing phenylalanine or tryptophan. Each record gives: CDR3 protein, V gene, clone size, J gene. Clone size, where shown, is once, few, many, or a class for clones that have expanded.

CASSSRQGALVYGYTF,TRBV28,NA,TRBJ1-2
CASSLFSTYEQYF,TRBV27,NA,TRBJ2-7
CASSSRQGAAKNIQYF,TRBV28,NA,TRBJ2-4
CSAEGGQGASGEQYF,TRBV29-1,NA,TRBJ2-7
CASSYSPDFHTEAFF,TRBV6-5,NA,TRBJ1-1
CAIRGGGGTSGANVLTF,TRBV10-3,once,TRBJ2-6
CSVESGGNGYTF,TRBV29-1,NA,TRBJ1-2
CASSVAILAGDSDTQYF,TRBV9,NA,TRBJ2-3
CASSASPGGGGSSYEQYF,TRBV7-6,few,TRBJ2-7
CASSLDRWAYYEQYF,TRBV6-5,NA,TRBJ2-7